This T cell receptor beta chain was identified in a study of cytomegalovirus exposure and HLA in healthy donors. On the study more broadly: The same platform was used for the 95 to 150 validation repertoires and the 600 to 850 first-cohort repertoires, a later analysis reported. General observations from the study: Overall, some 160 TCR beta chains were annotated as cytomegalovirus-associated.

Worth noting for this clone: The antigen is undetermined.

The validation cohort, a group of some 120 subjects, included the donors and was separate from the roughly 600-subject first cohort. The repertoire was sequenced with immunoSEQ multiplex PCR; TCRdb's copy has only in-frame clones and lacks some. The table records roughly 150,000 clones, about 87% of them present only once. The clonotype comes from a man aged 18 to 30 in good health and CMV-seropositive. The sample taken for sequencing was PBMCs.

DNA of the CDR3: TGTGCCAGCAAGGATCGGACTAGGCGGGAGCTGTTTTTT. Its translation is CASKDRTRRELFF. This chain links TRBV27 with TRBJ2-2; 7 positions agree with TRBD2. The V gene end was trimmed by 7 bases and the J gene end by 9 bases; junction bases not matched to a gene: 8. Germline-derived CDR1 and CDR2 are MNHEY and SMNVEV (reference sequence). The CDR3 has 13 residues.